The 5 T cell receptor beta chains presented below share a single source sample, sequenced in a study of blood T cell repertoires in COVID-19. The table came from immunoSEQ multiplex PCR; TCRdb's copy has only in-frame clones and leaves some out. The sample has some 80,000 clones; less than 85% are singletons. Sequencing was done on a sample of peripheral blood. These receptors came from a woman aged 80 or older with active or convalescent COVID-19.

V and J are TRBV18 and TRBJ1-5, with 10 positions matching TRBD1. This CDR3 spans 15 amino acids. Germline trimming cut 1 base from V and 5 bases from J; bases unmatched to any gene: 2. Per germline, CDR1 KGHSH and CDR2 LQKENI. DNA of the CDR3: TGTGCCAGCTCACCACTTGGGACAGGGGATCAGCCCCAGCATTTT. This sequence encodes CASSPLGTGDQPQHF.

The gene calls are TRBV5-1 and TRBJ2-1; TRBD2 aligns across 13 bases. Trimming cost V 3 bases and J 9 bases; bases outside gene matches: 6. Germline V gene lookup returns CDR1 SGHRS and CDR2 YFSETQ. The CDR3 consists of 15 residues. This chain's CDR3 is CASSSPGLAGSEQFF. In DNA form, the CDR3 reads TGCGCCAGCAGCTCTCCGGGACTAGCGGGGTCTGAGCAGTTCTTC.

This clone was seen only a few times. The rearrangement links TRBV4-1 to TRBJ1-2, with 7 nucleotides matching TRBD1. CDR1 is MGHRA, CDR2 YSYEKL, per germline. The trim removed 0 bases at V and 4 bases at J, leaving 2 bases unmatched. The CDR3 totals 14 residues. The CDR3 DNA is TGCGCCAGCAGCCAAGATGGGGACAGCTATGGCTACACCTTC. Its translation is CASSQDGDSYGYTF.

J is TRBJ1-1 and V is TRBV3-1 (or the pseudogene TRBV3-2); TRBD1 is a possible D gene (5 bases). With 0 bases removed from V and 6 bases from J, the gap between germline ends came to 11 bases. CDR1 is LGHDT, CDR2 YNNKEL, per germline (reference sequence). The CDR3 runs 14 residues. CDR3 bases: TGTGCCAGCAGCCAAGATATAGGAGGGGCTGAAGCTTTCTTT. Amino acids: CASSQDIGGAEAFF.

The genes are TRBV11-2 and TRBJ1-1, with 8 bases aligning to TRBD1. Germline V gene lookup returns CDR1 SGHAT and CDR2 FQNNGV. The V and J ends lost 4 bases and 1 base, in that order; junction bases with no gene match: 8. This CDR3 has 16 residues. CDR3 region: CASSSMGQDRNTEAFF. CDR3 in DNA: TGTGCCAGCAGCTCGATGGGACAGGACCGGAACACTGAAGCTTTCTTT.